What follows are 22 T cell receptor beta chains derived from one specimen sequenced in a study of vaccination and CD4 T cells after COVID-19. No antigen has been assigned to these receptors. Cultured CD4+ T cells had their DNA profiled by the Oncomine TCR Beta short-read assay. Each CDR3 protein is one row after TCRdb ran MiXCR on the PCR reads. The repertoire consists of more than 11,000 distinct CDR3 sequences, with roughly 27% occurring once and the leading ten covering roughly 19%. Treatment described: 10-day PBMC culture with coronavirus spike peptide pools or control peptides (ViraFEST assay). The sample was CD4+ T cells from blood, cultured in vitro, taken before SARS-CoV-2 vaccination. The source is a human donor who received a COVID-19 vaccine.

This rearrangement joins TRBV5-1 to TRBJ1-6; D is unresolved. V was trimmed by 0 bases and J by 6 bases, leaving 4 bases between them. The CDR3 is 13 amino acids. Germline CDR1 SGHRS, CDR2 YFSETQ. The CDR3 DNA is TGCGCCAGCAGCTTGGCCGCTAATTCACCCCTCCACTTT. Translation: CASSLAANSPLHF. The full variable domain, completed using reference TRBV5-1 and TRBJ1-6, is KAGVTQTPRYLIKTRGQQVTLSCSPISGHRSVSWYQQTPGQGLQFLFEYFSETQRNKGNFPGRFSGRQFSNSRSEMNVSTLELGDSALYLCASSLAANSPLHFGNGTRLTVT.

The chain combines TRBV20-1 with TRBJ1-4; D is perhaps TRBD1 (6 bases). The CDR3 totals 16 residues. The V gene's germline CDR1 is DFQATT and CDR2 SNEGSKA (reference sequence). Trimming removed 1 base at V and 4 bases at J, with 16 bases between. The CDR3 sequence: CSARGASGVINEKLFF. CDR3 nucleotides: TGCAGTGCTAGAGGGGCCTCAGGGGTCATTAATGAAAAACTGTTTTTT.

The chain links TRBV30 to TRBJ2-4, with D tentatively TRBD1 (5 bases). Per germline, CDR1 GTSNPN and CDR2 SVGIG (reference sequence). This CDR3 spans 14 amino acids. Trimming removed 2 bases from V and 5 bases from J, with 13 bases in between. The CDR3 bases are TGTGCCTGGAGTATACCGGACAAGCAAAACATTCAGTACTTC. Amino acids: CAWSIPDKQNIQYF.

The V gene is TRBV7-9, the J gene TRBJ1-3, with 9 bases identical to TRBD1. CDR3 length: 15 residues. The J segment lost 4 bases and the V segment lost 3 bases, leaving 4 bases of the junction unmatched. Germline loops: CDR1 SEHNR, CDR2 FQNEAQ (reference sequence). The CDR3 bases are TGTGCCAGCAGCTTTGGGACAGGGACAGGAAACACCATATATTTT. Translation: CASSFGTGTGNTIYF.

The rearrangement links TRBV30 to TRBJ1-6; D ambiguous. The germline V gene has CDR1 GTSNPN and CDR2 SVGIG (reference sequence). Trimming removed 3 bases at V and 8 bases at J, with 11 bases between. This CDR3 is 13 amino acids long. CDR3 coding DNA: TGTGCCTGGAGAGAAGGCCGCGATTCACCCCTCCACTTT. Translating it yields CAWREGRDSPLHF.

The rearrangement links TRBV6-1 to TRBJ2-3; a possible D gene is TRBD1 (5 bases). Germline CDR1 reads MNHNS; CDR2 reads SASEGT. This CDR3 has 13 amino acids. V was shortened by 7 bases and J by 2 bases, with 10 bases between the two germline ends. The CDR3 sequence: CASKGVVTDTQYF. CDR3 in DNA: TGTGCCAGCAAAGGGGTTGTCACAGATACGCAGTATTTT.

The sample holds a few counts of this clonotype. This sequence joins TRBV2 and TRBJ1-1; no clear D gene. Germline CDR1 SNHLY, CDR2 FYNNEI. The CDR3 contains 12 residues. V lost 6 bases, J lost 1 base, and 6 bases lay in between. The CDR3 reads CASSPGNTEAFF. The DNA of the CDR3 is TGTGCCAGCAGCCCAGGGAACACTGAAGCTTTCTTT.

This clonotype was counted a few times. The V call is TRBV19, the J call TRBJ2-3, with D possibly being TRBD1 or TRBD2 (5 bases each). Trimming took 3 bases from V and 5 from J, leaving 12 bases between them. This CDR3 spans 14 amino acids. Germline V lookup: CDR1 LNHDA, CDR2 SQIVND (reference sequence). CDR3: CASSMGEGRDTQYF. The CDR3 bases are TGTGCCAGTAGTATGGGAGAGGGACGAGATACGCAGTATTTT.

This clonotype was seen a handful of times. The chain employs TRBV20-1 and TRBJ2-1; weak D call: TRBD2 (6 bases). Germline values: CDR1 DFQATT, CDR2 SNEGSKA (reference sequence). The ends were cut back, 6 bases at V and 2 bases at J, with 14 bases in the middle. The CDR3 totals 14 residues. DNA for the CDR3: TGCAGTGCAAGGGACTTCCTAGCCTACAATGAGCAGTTCTTC. It codes for CSARDFLAYNEQFF.

This clonotype is medium-sized in the sample. V gene TRBV30 combines with J gene TRBJ2-5, with 9 bases identical to TRBD1. The CDR3 consists of 14 residues. The J segment lost 5 bases and the V segment lost 2 bases, leaving 6 bases of the junction unmatched. CDR1 GTSNPN and CDR2 SVGIG come from the germline V gene (reference sequence). CDR3 residues: CAWSPGQGIETQYF. CDR3 DNA: TGTGCCTGGAGTCCCGGACAGGGGATTGAGACCCAGTACTTC.

V and J are TRBV7-6 and TRBJ2-3; D gene ambiguous. The V and J ends lost 3 bases and 4 bases respectively, with 11 bases between them. There are 14 residues in the CDR3. CDR1 SGHVS and CDR2 FNYEAQ come from the germline V gene. The CDR3 region is CASSFVKTPDTQYF. The CDR3 nucleotides are TGTGCCAGCAGCTTTGTTAAGACCCCAGATACGCAGTATTTT.

This clonotype was detected only a few times. V is TRBV2 and J is TRBJ2-3; 7 nucleotides match TRBD2. This CDR3 has 15 residues. The J segment lost 3 bases and the V segment lost 3 bases, leaving 6 bases of the junction unmatched. The germline CDR1 and CDR2 sequences are SNHLY and FYNNEI. CDR3 DNA sequence: TGTGCCAGCAGTGAGCGGGGGTTTATAACAGATACGCAGTATTTT. Its protein is CASSERGFITDTQYF.

V usage is TRBV7-2 and J usage is TRBJ2-1; possibly TRBD2 for D (6 bases). The CDR3 length is 15 residues. Trimming removed 3 bases at V and 0 bases at J, with 9 bases between. From germline, CDR1 is SGHTA and CDR2 FQGNSA. CDR3 sequence (DNA): TGTGCCAGCAGCTTGGAGGGACTCTCCTACAATGAGCAGTTCTTC. Its translation: CASSLEGLSYNEQFF.

The genes are TRBV18 and TRBJ2-7, with D maybe TRBD2 (6 bases). The germline V gene has CDR1 KGHSH and CDR2 LQKENI. The CDR3 is made up of 13 amino acids. V lost 8 bases and J 7 bases, leaving 18 bases between the germline ends. CDR3 sequence reads: CASTTRGIAEQYF. The CDR3, as DNA: TGTGCCAGCACGACGCGGGGTATCGCGGAGCAGTACTTC.

This chain joins TRBV18 and TRBJ2-2, with 9 bases fitting TRBD1. Germline trimming cut 3 bases from V and 6 bases from J; bases unmatched to any gene: 8. The CDR3 length is 16 residues. Germline V gene data show CDR1 as KGHSH and CDR2 as LQKENI. CDR3 in DNA: TGTGCCAGCTCACCTTGGGGACAGGGAGAAGCCGGGGAGCTGTTTTTT. This codes for CASSPWGQGEAGELFF.

This clonotype showed up just a few times. The rearrangement links TRBV7-9 to TRBJ2-7; weak D call: TRBD2 (6 bases). There are 18 residues in the CDR3. The V and J ends lost 1 base and 1 base respectively, with 20 bases between them. Germline V lookup: CDR1 SEHNR, CDR2 FQNEAQ (reference sequence). This CDR3 reads CASSLGPTRRGGSYEQYF. The CDR3 coding sequence is TGTGCCAGCAGCTTAGGCCCCACGAGGCGGGGTGGATCCTACGAGCAGTACTTC. Supplemented by reference TRBV7-9 and TRBJ2-7, the full variable domain reads DTGVSQNPRHKITKRGQNVTFRCDPISEHNRLYWYRQTLGQGPEFLTYFQNEAQLEKSRLLSDRFSAERPKGSFSTLEIQRTEQGDSAMYLCASSLGPTRRGGSYEQYFGPGTRLTVT.

This clonotype was seen a few times. J is TRBJ1-5 and V is TRBV10-2; D is unresolved. CDR1 and CDR2 (germline): WSHSY, SAAADI. V lost 0 bases and J lost 5, with 8 bases in between. The CDR3 is made up of 14 amino acids. CDR3 region: CASSESKFYQPQHF. The CDR3 DNA sequence: TGCGCCAGCAGTGAGTCGAAATTCTATCAGCCCCAGCATTTT.

The gene calls are TRBV5-4 and TRBJ2-3; no reliable D call. Trimming took off 0 bases at V and 6 bases at J, with 11 bases between the two ends. CDR3 length: 14 residues. The V gene's germline CDR1 is SGHNT and CDR2 YYREEE (reference sequence). CDR3 coding DNA: TGTGCCAGCAGCTTGGATTCTTTAGCTGATACGCAGTATTTT. Its protein product is CASSLDSLADTQYF.

In its sample, this clonotype was seen once. The chain joins TRBV5-6 to TRBJ1-1; D gene uncertain. V lost 0 bases and J lost 0, with 6 bases in between. Germline CDR1 SGHDT, CDR2 YYEEEE. This CDR3 has 14 residues. The CDR3 sequence is CASSLGAVNTEAFF. The DNA of the CDR3 is TGTGCCAGCAGCTTGGGGGCAGTGAACACTGAAGCTTTCTTT.

This clonotype came up a few times. The chain uses TRBV6-2 or TRBV6-3 and TRBJ1-5; tentatively, D is TRBD1 (6 bases). This CDR3 is 17 amino acids long. V shed 5 bases and J shed 0 bases, with 17 bases lying between them. CDR1 and CDR2 (germline): MNHEY, SVGEGT. The CDR3 DNA reads as TGTGCCAGCAGTCCCGGGACATTTACTTATAGCAATCAGCCCCAGCATTTT. This gives the protein CASSPGTFTYSNQPQHF.

The chain employs TRBV5-1 and TRBJ1-1, with TRBD1 as a possible D gene (6 bases). This CDR3 region has 14 residues. V gave up 4 bases and J gave up 4 bases, with 14 bases separating them. Germline CDR1 reads SGHRS; CDR2 reads YFSETQ. The CDR3 DNA is TGCGCCAGCAGCCCCTGGGGGCGAGGCACTGAAGCTTTCTTT. Its protein product is CASSPWGRGTEAFF.

The table lists this clonotype with a few counts. The J gene is TRBJ2-1, the V gene TRBV27; TRBD2 matches at 15 bases. Germline CDR1 reads MNHEY; CDR2 reads SMNVEV (reference sequence). CDR3 length: 16 amino acids. Unmatched junction bases numbered 0, after V lost 2 bases and J lost 4 bases. The CDR3 bases are TGTGCCAGCAGTTTAGGACTAGCGGGGGGGTACAATGAGCAGTTCTTC. It codes for CASSLGLAGGYNEQFF.